This TCR beta chain was recovered during a study of T cell responses to AZD1222 COVID-19 vaccine. About the research overall: Second-dose recipients at about 4 or about 12 weeks were treated as one pooled group.

This clone was found once. Its antigen is as yet unknown. TCRdb's table, derived via immunoSEQ multiplex PCR, lists solely in-frame clones and lacks some. The data show 90,000 or so clones, roughly 85% seen once. Study-wide results and caveats: Dominant at 160-218 and 743-854, vaccine-associated CD4 TCRs also spanned spike. Donors in the cohort were predominantly white British and more often female, and clonal diversity was possibly underestimated.

This clonotype was sampled from an adult in good health. The sample in question was peripheral blood, obtained on day 0 of AZD1222 vaccination.

DNA for the CDR3: TGTGCCAGCAGCCTGACTAGCGGCTCCTACGAGCAGTACTTC. Amino acids: CASSLTSGSYEQYF. This rearrangement joins TRBV3-1 (or the pseudogene TRBV3-2) to TRBJ2-7; 9 nucleotides align to TRBD2. The CDR3 covers 14 residues. The V and J ends lost 4 bases and 0 bases, in that order; junction bases with no gene match: 1. The germline gives CDR1 LGHDT, CDR2 YNNKEL (reference sequence).